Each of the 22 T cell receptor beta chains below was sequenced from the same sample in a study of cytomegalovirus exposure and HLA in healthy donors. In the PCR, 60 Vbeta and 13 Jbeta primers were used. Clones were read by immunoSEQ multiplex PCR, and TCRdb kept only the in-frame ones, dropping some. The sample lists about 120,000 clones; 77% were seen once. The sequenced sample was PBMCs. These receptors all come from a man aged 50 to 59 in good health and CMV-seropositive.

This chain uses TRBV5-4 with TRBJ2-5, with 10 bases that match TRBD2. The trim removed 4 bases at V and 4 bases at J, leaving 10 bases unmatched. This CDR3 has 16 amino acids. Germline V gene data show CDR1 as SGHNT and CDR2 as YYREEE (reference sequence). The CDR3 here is CASSLGTSVDGETQYF. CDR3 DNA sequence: TGTGCCAGCAGCCTTGGGACTAGCGTTGATGGAGAGACCCAGTACTTC. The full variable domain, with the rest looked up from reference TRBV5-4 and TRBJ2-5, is ETGVTQSPTHLIKTRGQQVTLRCSSQSGHNTVSWYQQALGQGPQFIFQYYREEENGRGNFPPRFSGLQFPNYSSELNVNALELDDSALYLCASSLGTSVDGETQYFGPGTRLLVL.

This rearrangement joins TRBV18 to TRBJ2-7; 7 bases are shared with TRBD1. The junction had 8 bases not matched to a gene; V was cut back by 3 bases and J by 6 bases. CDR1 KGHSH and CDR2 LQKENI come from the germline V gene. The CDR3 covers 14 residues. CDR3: CASSPSGDSVEQYF. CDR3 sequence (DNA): TGTGCCAGCTCACCGTCCGGGGACAGCGTCGAGCAGTACTTC.

This CDR3 is CASSLGGASTGELFF. The CDR3 DNA follows: TGTGCCAGCAGCCTTGGTGGGGCGTCAACCGGGGAGCTGTTTTTT. V usage is TRBV28 and J usage is TRBJ2-2; tentatively, D is TRBD1 (5 bases). Germline assignment: CDR1 MDHEN and CDR2 SYDVKM. There are 15 residues in the CDR3. Trimming took 6 bases from V and 5 from J, leaving 16 bases between them.

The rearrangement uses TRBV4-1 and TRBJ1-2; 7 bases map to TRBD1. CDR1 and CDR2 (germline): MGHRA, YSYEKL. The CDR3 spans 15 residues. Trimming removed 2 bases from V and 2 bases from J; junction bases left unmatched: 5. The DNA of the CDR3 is TGCGCCAGCAGCCAACCCGACAGGGACAACTATGGCTACACCTTC. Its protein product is CASSQPDRDNYGYTF.

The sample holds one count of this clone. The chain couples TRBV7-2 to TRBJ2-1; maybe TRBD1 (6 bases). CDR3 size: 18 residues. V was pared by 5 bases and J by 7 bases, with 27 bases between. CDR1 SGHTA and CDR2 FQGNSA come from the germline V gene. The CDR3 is CASSPAPPTGSKTNEQFF. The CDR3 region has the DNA TGTGCCAGCAGCCCCGCCCCACCTACAGGGTCGAAGACAAATGAGCAGTTCTTC.

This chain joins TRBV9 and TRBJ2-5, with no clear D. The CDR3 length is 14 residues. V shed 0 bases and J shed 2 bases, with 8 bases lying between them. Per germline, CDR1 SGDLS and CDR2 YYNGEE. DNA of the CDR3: TGTGCCAGCAGCGTAGCAGTTTCACAAGAGACCCAGTACTTC. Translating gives CASSVAVSQETQYF.

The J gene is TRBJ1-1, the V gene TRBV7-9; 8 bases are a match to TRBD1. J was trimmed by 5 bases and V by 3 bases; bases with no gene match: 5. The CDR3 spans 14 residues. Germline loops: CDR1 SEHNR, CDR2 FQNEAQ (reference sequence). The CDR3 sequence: CASSFQGAGTEAFF. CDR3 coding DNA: TGTGCCAGCAGCTTCCAGGGGGCGGGAACTGAAGCTTTCTTT.

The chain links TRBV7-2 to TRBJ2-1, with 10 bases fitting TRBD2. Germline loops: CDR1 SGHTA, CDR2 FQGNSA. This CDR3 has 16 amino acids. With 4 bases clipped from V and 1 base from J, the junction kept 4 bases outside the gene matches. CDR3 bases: TGTGCCAGCAGCTACCTAGCGGGGGTTTCCTACAATGAGCAGTTCTTC. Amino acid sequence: CASSYLAGVSYNEQFF.

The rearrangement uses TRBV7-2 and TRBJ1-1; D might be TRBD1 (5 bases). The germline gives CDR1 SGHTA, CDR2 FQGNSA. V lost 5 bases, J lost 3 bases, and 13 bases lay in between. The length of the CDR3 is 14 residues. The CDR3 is CASSPGWGDTEAFF. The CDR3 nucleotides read TGTGCCAGCAGCCCGGGATGGGGGGACACTGAAGCTTTCTTT.

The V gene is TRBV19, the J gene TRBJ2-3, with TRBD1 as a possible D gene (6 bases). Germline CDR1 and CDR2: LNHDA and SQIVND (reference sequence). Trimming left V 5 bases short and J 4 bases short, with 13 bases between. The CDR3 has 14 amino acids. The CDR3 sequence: CASSALQGPDTQYF. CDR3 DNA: TGTGCCAGTAGTGCCTTACAGGGACCAGATACGCAGTATTTT.

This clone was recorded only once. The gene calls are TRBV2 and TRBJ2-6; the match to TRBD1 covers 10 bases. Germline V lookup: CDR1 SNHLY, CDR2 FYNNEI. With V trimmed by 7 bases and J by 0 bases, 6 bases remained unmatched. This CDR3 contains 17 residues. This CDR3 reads CASKETGGLSGANVLTF. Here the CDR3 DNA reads TGTGCCAGCAAAGAGACAGGGGGCCTCTCTGGGGCCAACGTCCTGACTTTC. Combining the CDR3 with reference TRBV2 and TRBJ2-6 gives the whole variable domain EPEVTQTPSHQVTQMGQEVILRCVPISNHLYFYWYRQILGQKVEFLVSFYNNEISEKSEIFDDQFSVERPDGSNFTLKIRSTKLEDSAMYFCASKETGGLSGANVLTFGAGSRLTVL.

CDR3 sequence: CASSIFSVPGQFF. The CDR3 coding sequence is TGTGCCAGTAGTATCTTTAGCGTCCCGGGGCAGTTCTTC. This chain uses TRBV19 with TRBJ2-1; a possible D gene is TRBD2 (5 bases). V lost 3 bases, J lost 12 bases, and 15 bases lay in between. Germline lookup yields CDR1 LNHDA and CDR2 SQIVND (reference sequence). This CDR3 comprises 13 residues.

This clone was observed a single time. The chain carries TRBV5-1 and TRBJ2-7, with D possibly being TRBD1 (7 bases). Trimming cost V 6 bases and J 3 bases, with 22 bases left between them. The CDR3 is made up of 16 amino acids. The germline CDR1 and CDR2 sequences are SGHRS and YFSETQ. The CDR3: CASKAGGSAAGYEQYF. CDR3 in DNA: TGCGCCAGCAAAGCAGGGGGGAGCGCCGCGGGCTACGAGCAGTACTTC.

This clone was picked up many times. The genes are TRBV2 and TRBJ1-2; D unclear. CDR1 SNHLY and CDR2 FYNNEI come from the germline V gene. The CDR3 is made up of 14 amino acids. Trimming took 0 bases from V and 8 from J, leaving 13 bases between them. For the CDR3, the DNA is TGTGCCAGCAGTGAAGCTGGGCCTATCTCCGGCTACACCTTC. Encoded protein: CASSEAGPISGYTF.

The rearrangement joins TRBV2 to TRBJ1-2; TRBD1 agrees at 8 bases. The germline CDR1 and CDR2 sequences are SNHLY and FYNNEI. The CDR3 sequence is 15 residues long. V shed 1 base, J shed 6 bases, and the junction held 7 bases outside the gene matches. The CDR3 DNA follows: TGTGCCAGCAGTGAAGTGGACAGGGAGACCCATGGCTACACCTTC. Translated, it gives CASSEVDRETHGYTF.

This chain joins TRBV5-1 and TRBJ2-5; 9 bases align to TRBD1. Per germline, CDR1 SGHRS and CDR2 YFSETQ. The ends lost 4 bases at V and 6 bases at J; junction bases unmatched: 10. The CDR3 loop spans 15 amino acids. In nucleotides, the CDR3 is TGCGCCAGCAGCCCTGCGGGGACAGGGAGCAAGACCCAGTACTTC. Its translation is CASSPAGTGSKTQYF.

The CDR3 spells CATHSTDTYGYTF. CDR3 bases: TGTGCCACTCATTCTACCGATACTTATGGCTACACCTTC. The chain combines TRBV10-3 with TRBJ1-2; no clear D. The V gene's germline CDR1 is ENHRY and CDR2 SYGVKD. CDR3 length equals 13 residues. The V end lost 10 bases, the J end lost 5 bases, and 17 bases lay between the germline ends.

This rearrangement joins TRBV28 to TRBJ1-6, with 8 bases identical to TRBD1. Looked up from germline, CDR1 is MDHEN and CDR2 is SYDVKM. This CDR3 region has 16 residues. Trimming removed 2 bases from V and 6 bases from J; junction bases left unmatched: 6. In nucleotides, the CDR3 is TGTGCCAGCAGTTTAAACCCCAGGGGGCTTAATTCACCCCTCCACTTT. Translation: CASSLNPRGLNSPLHF.

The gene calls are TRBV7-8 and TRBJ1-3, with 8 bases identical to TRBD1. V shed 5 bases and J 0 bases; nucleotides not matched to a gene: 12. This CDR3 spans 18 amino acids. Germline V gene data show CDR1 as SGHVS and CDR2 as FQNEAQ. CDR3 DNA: TGTGCCAGCAGCCCTTACGGGACAGGCGAAAGCTCTGGAAACACCATATATTTT. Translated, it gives CASSPYGTGESSGNTIYF.

Written as DNA, the CDR3 is TGTGCCAGCAGTAGCGGGCTTTGGGATGAGCAGTTCTTC. Its protein product is CASSSGLWDEQFF. The V and J genes are TRBV27 and TRBJ2-1, with a weak D call TRBD2 (6 bases). Germline CDR1 reads MNHEY; CDR2 reads SMNVEV (reference sequence). V lost 5 bases and J lost 8, with 13 bases in between. The length of the CDR3 is 13 residues.

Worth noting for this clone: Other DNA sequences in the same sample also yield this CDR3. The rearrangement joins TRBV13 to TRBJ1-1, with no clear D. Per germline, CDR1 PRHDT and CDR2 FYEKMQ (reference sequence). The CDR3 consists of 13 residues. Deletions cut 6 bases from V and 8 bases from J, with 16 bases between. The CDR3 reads CASRQTPYREAFF. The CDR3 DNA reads TGTGCCAGCAGACAGACGCCGTATAGGGAAGCTTTCTTT.

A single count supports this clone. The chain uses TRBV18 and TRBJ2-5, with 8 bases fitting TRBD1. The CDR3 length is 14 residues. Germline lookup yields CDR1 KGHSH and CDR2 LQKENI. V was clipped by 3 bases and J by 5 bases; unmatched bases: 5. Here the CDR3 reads CASSPTGVPETQYF. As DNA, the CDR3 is TGTGCCAGCTCACCGACAGGGGTCCCGGAGACCCAGTACTTC.